This T cell receptor beta chain was recovered during a study of identical twins. Points from the study as a whole: With beta out-of-frame sequences, excess sharing by twins was weaker.

In every case, the donor was a healthy Caucasian. This clonotype was counted a few times. The antigen is not known. The authors used template switching to add a universal primer site and gave cDNA unique molecular identifiers. TCRdb re-derived calls from the 5' RACE reads in MiXCR, one entry per CDR3 protein. The profile shows approximately 550,000 distinct CDR3 sequences, under 25% of them singletons. With 4 bases clipped from V and 3 bases from J, the junction kept 10 bases outside the gene matches. From germline, CDR1 is DFQATT and CDR2 SNEGSKA (reference sequence). The CDR3 spans 16 residues. The same data also contributed to another study, on yellow fever vaccine responses in identical twins.

The sequence was obtained from a young woman in good health. V and J are TRBV20-1 and TRBJ2-2, with 8 bases that match TRBD2. Sample: CD4+ T cells sorted from blood. In DNA, the CDR3 is TGCAGTGCTAAAACCAGACTAGCGTTTTACACCGGGGAGCTGTTTTTT. This sequence encodes CSAKTRLAFYTGELFF.